Below, 6 T cell receptor beta chains from the same sample are listed, as sequenced in a study of blood T cell repertoires in COVID-19 (TCRdb year 2020). Library construction relied on the immunoSEQ multiplex PCR assay. Held by TCRdb, this immuneACCESS table contains in-frame sequences only and omits some clones. Under half of the omission traces to an unresolved V gene where checked; the cause of the rest is unknown. Here the sample has about 190,000 clones; 84% occur a single time. The ten largest clones represent around 20% of the sample. The sample consisted of peripheral blood. The receptors originated from a human donor in a cohort sampled during active COVID-19.

The CDR3 loop is CASAGFDEQFF. For the CDR3, the DNA is TGTGCCAGCGCGGGTTTTGATGAGCAGTTCTTC. This chain uses TRBV3-1 (or the pseudogene TRBV3-2) with TRBJ2-1, with a tentative D call TRBD2 (5 bases). Trimming shortened V by 8 bases and J by 8 bases, and 10 bases separated the two germline ends. Germline-derived CDR1 and CDR2 are LGHDT and YNNKEL (reference sequence). CDR3 length: 11 residues.

The chain recombines TRBV18 with TRBJ1-5; 7 nucleotides line up with TRBD1. The CDR3 has 14 residues. Losses at the gene ends were 3 bases for V and 2 bases for J; bases not matched to a gene: 1. The germline gives CDR1 KGHSH, CDR2 LQKENI. CDR3 loop: CASSPDRGNQPQHF. The CDR3 bases are TGTGCCAGCTCACCCGACAGGGGCAATCAGCCCCAGCATTTT.

The rearrangement joins TRBV19 to TRBJ1-4; 9 nucleotides agree with TRBD1. Germline loops: CDR1 LNHDA, CDR2 SQIVND (reference sequence). V shed 6 bases, J shed 12 bases, and the junction held 11 bases outside the gene matches. CDR3 length: 14 residues. The CDR3 reads CASRPRTGVDELFF. The CDR3 coding sequence is TGTGCCAGTAGACCTCGGACAGGGGTGGATGAACTGTTTTTT.

The CDR3 nucleotides are TGTGCCAGCAGCTGGAACAGGGTGAACACTGAAGCTTTCTTT. Amino acid sequence: CASSWNRVNTEAFF. The chain uses TRBV11-2 and TRBJ1-1, with D possibly being TRBD1 (6 bases). Trimming removed 4 bases from V and 0 bases from J, with 9 bases in between. In germline, CDR1 is SGHAT, CDR2 FQNNGV. The CDR3 covers 14 residues.

The V gene is TRBV19, the J gene TRBJ2-3; TRBD2 matches 10 bases. The V segment lost 4 bases and the J segment 5 bases; nucleotides outside the gene matches: 6. The germline V gene has CDR1 LNHDA and CDR2 SQIVND (reference sequence). This CDR3 is built from 15 residues. The CDR3 sequence is CASSNLAGAGDTQYF. As DNA, the CDR3 is TGTGCCAGTAGTAACCTAGCGGGAGCCGGAGATACGCAGTATTTT. Variable domain in full (rest from reference TRBV19 and TRBJ2-3): DGGITQSPKYLFRKEGQNVTLSCEQNLNHDAMYWYRQDPGQGLRLIYYSQIVNDFQKGDIAEGYSVSREKKESFPLTVTSAQKNPTAFYLCASSNLAGAGDTQYFGPGTRLTVL.

This chain connects TRBV5-1 to TRBJ2-1; the D gene is possibly TRBD1 (6 bases). Trimming pared 2 bases from V and 6 bases from J, leaving 12 bases between. Germline V gene lookup returns CDR1 SGHRS and CDR2 YFSETQ. This CDR3 has 14 amino acids. CDR3 nucleotide sequence: TGCGCCAGCAGCTTATTGGACAGAACCAATGAGCAGTTCTTC. As protein: CASSLLDRTNEQFF.